Listed below are T cell receptor beta chains from one sample, sequenced in a study of cytomegalovirus exposure and HLA in healthy donors. The repertoire was sequenced with immunoSEQ multiplex PCR; TCRdb's copy has only in-frame clones and lacks some. The sample carries some 120,000 clones, approximately 80% recorded once. The material sequenced was PBMCs. These receptors all stem from a human donor in good health. Both conserved end residues are part of each CDR3.

V gene,J gene,CDR3 protein
TRBV10-3,TRBJ2-2,CAIREGSGGSGELFF
TRBV19,TRBJ1-2,CASRDSRMLYGYTF
TRBV13,TRBJ2-5,CASSPRLAGGGGETQYF
TRBV7-3,TRBJ2-5,CASSPSQGAFETQYF
TRBV6-5,TRBJ1-2,CASSGLDRGRGGYTF
TRBV5-4,TRBJ1-4,CASSLGRGQEKLFF
TRBV4-2,TRBJ2-4,CASSQVGLAKNIQYF
TRBV2,TRBJ2-5,CASSEGGGQETQYF
TRBV7-9,TRBJ2-2,CARGGNTGELFF
TRBV6-5,TRBJ2-2,CASSYGLTGELFF
TRBV10-1,TRBJ2-2,CASSEQRGSNTGELFF
TRBV11-3,TRBJ2-1,CASSRTSGGALDEQFF
TRBV4-1,TRBJ2-5,CASSQDRMGLAGGHRETQYF
TRBV7-9,TRBJ2-5,CASSLLLVQETQYF
TRBV6-5,TRBJ1-1,CASSRTGGQAFF
TRBV27,TRBJ2-7,CASSLSSGGGEQYF
TRBV9,TRBJ2-7,CASSVGDAEQYF
TRBV4-1,TRBJ1-4,CASSQPGGHEKLFF
TRBV4-3,TRBJ2-7,CASSQRGSSYEQYF
TRBV5-6,TRBJ2-7,CASSFGVSSYEQYF
TRBV7-9,TRBJ2-5,CASSLADRGGYETQYF
TRBV4-2,TRBJ1-1,CASSQYGVNTEAFF
TRBV4-2,TRBJ2-7,CASSQVASGVYEQYF
TRBV28,TRBJ1-5,CASSFSGAGNNQPQHF
TRBV4-1,TRBJ2-5,CASSQHNQTGYQETQYF
TRBV7-3,TRBJ2-1,CASGSGGEQFF
TRBV18,TRBJ2-3,CATAIRADTQYF
TRBV7-2,TRBJ2-7,CASSLRGRYEQYF
TRBV7-7,TRBJ2-3,CASSSTSGAPTDTQYF
TRBV10-1,TRBJ2-3,CAAQAGDTPTDTQYF
TRBV27,TRBJ1-5,CASSARTGAVLGQPQHF
TRBV4-1,TRBJ2-2,CASSQTGTGELFF
TRBV7-9,TRBJ1-4,CASSLPPGLVAEKLFF
TRBV4-1,TRBJ1-4,CASIGRAGGATNEKLFF
TRBV4-2,TRBJ2-2,CASSLRTENTGELFF
TRBV9,TRBJ1-1,CASSPGGQPMNTEAFF
TRBV19,TRBJ2-7,CATMTTGIGSYEQYF
TRBV5-1,TRBJ2-3,CASSLLLRGGTTPSTDTQYF
TRBV5-1,TRBJ2-4,CASSVRGRTLAKNIQYF
TRBV6-1,TRBJ2-7,CASRRGDYEQYF
TRBV6-5,TRBJ2-2,CASSYGGQNTGELFF
TRBV6-4,TRBJ2-1,CASSVEQGAIDEQFF
TRBV4-1,TRBJ2-2,CASSQAANTGELFF
TRBV6-1,TRBJ2-1,CASRRSGGPYNEQFF
TRBV19,TRBJ2-1,CASSTERGSYNEQFF
TRBV4-1,TRBJ1-6,CASSQGGAPLHF
TRBV19,TRBJ1-3,CASSQEVSGNTIYF
TRBV19,TRBJ2-1,CASRPRGAYYNEQFF